The 2 T cell receptor beta chains below all came from one sample that was sequenced in a study of T cells in Graves' hyperthyroidism and ophthalmopathy. Amplification yielded TCR beta CDR3 regions, with RNA transcripts as the source. The primer set for the first-round RT-PCR of the TCR CDR3 was HTBI. TCRdb used MiXCR to reprocess the multiplex PCR reads, holding one entry per CDR3 protein. The sample includes more than 500,000 distinct CDR3 sequences, 40% to 50% of them seen just once. The material sequenced was peripheral blood or thyroid tissue (not recorded which). The receptors were sampled from an adult woman with Graves' disease, either hyperthyroidism or ophthalmopathy (not recorded which).

In its sample, this clonotype was seen many times. The V and J genes are TRBV10-3 and TRBJ1-1, with a possible D match to TRBD1 (6 bases). The germline V gene has CDR1 ENHRY and CDR2 SYGVKD. The CDR3 has 16 residues. V dropped 4 bases and J dropped 1 base, with 16 bases sitting between them. The CDR3 is CAISGVEGETNTEAFF. The DNA for the CDR3 is TGTGCCATCAGTGGGGTCGAGGGGGAAACGAACACTGAAGCTTTCTTT.

This clonotype was seen at least ten times. This chain connects TRBV10-2 to TRBJ1-4; unclear D gene. CDR1 is WSHSY, CDR2 SAAADI, per germline. The CDR3 is 11 residues long. V lost 3 bases, J lost 13 bases, and 9 bases lay in between. Written as DNA, the CDR3 is TGCGCCAGCAGTGAAGGAATAAGACTGTTTTTT. As protein: CASSEGIRLFF.